The 26 T cell receptor beta chains below all came from one sample that was sequenced in a study of blood T cells in healthy people across ages (dated by TCRdb to the mid-2010s). To prepare the library, 5' RACE was applied. The sequencer listed for this sample is Illumina HiSeq 2500. The second PCR ran for about 6 to 11 cycles and used a J-beta primer mix along with a sample-barcoded 5' primer. The public reads were reanalyzed by TCRdb: fastp trimming at Q25, MiXCR alignment, in-frame beta chains only. Each CDR3 protein appears once, grouped with its most common genes and DNA. This sample gives 750,000 to 850,000 distinct CDR3 sequences in total; approximately 25% of them show up just once. 3.7% of the sample is held by the ten biggest clonotypes. Another study also made use of these data, one on T cells of mothers and their children.

The sequenced material came from blood. Receptors were obtained from a boy younger than 18 in good health.

This clonotype was seen a handful of times. The chain links TRBV6-1 to TRBJ1-3; 7 nucleotides line up with TRBD1. The V gene's germline CDR1 is MNHNS and CDR2 SASEGT. CDR3 length: 16 residues. V lost 7 bases and J lost 3; bases outside the gene matches: 12. CDR3 DNA: TGTGCCAGCAAACTGGAGGGGGCGGTATTTGGAAACACCATATATTTT. Its translation is CASKLEGAVFGNTIYF.

The genes are TRBV9 and TRBJ2-2; 11 bases agree with TRBD2. Germline CDR1 SGDLS, CDR2 YYNGEE. The CDR3 length is 15 residues. With 3 bases clipped from V and 4 bases from J, the junction kept 2 bases outside the gene matches. CDR3 bases: TGTGCCAGCAGCGCTAGCGGGAGGCTCACCGGGGAGCTGTTTTTT. Translating it yields CASSASGRLTGELFF.

The chain employs TRBV7-9 and TRBJ1-2, with 8 bases fitting TRBD1. The J segment lost 1 base and the V segment lost 6 bases, leaving 7 bases of the junction unmatched. The V gene's germline CDR1 is SEHNR and CDR2 FQNEAQ (reference sequence). The CDR3 spans 15 residues. The CDR3: CASSYGQGFNYGYTF. The CDR3 nucleotides are TGTGCCAGCAGTTACGGACAGGGATTTAACTATGGCTACACCTTC.

In the case of this clonotype: The junction does not match germline at one end; this may be a read error. This sequence joins TRBV7-9 and TRBJ2-1; D may be TRBD1 or TRBD2 (5 bases each). The J call is in doubt because the DNA end fits TRBJ2-7 better. CDR1 and CDR2 from the germline V gene are SEHNR and FQNEAQ (reference sequence). This CDR3 has 15 amino acids. The CDR3 loop is CASSPRDGNPYQQYF. CDR3 nucleotide sequence: TGTGCCAGCAGCCCCCGGGACGGAAACCCCTACCAGCAGTACTTC.

There are a few counts of this clonotype. The chain recombines TRBV7-9 with TRBJ2-5; no firm D call. The CDR3 extends over 11 amino acids. Trimming removed 4 bases at V and 11 bases at J, with 11 bases between. CDR1 and CDR2 from the germline V gene are SEHNR and FQNEAQ (reference sequence). The CDR3 reads CASSSYTEQYF. In DNA form, the CDR3 reads TGTGCCAGCAGCTCTTATACGGAGCAGTACTTC.

J is TRBJ2-2 and V is TRBV4-3; D is perhaps TRBD1 (6 bases). Trimming stripped 0 bases from V and 4 bases from J, with 12 bases between. CDR3 length: 16 amino acids. Germline V gives CDR1 LGHNA, CDR2 YSLEER. This CDR3 reads CASSQDRDKATGELFF. The CDR3 region has the DNA TGCGCCAGCAGCCAAGATAGGGACAAAGCCACCGGGGAGCTGTTTTTT.

There are a few counts of this clonotype. V gene TRBV5-1 combines with J gene TRBJ2-2, with 8 bases matching TRBD2. Per germline, CDR1 SGHRS and CDR2 YFSETQ. V trimming: 5 bases; J trimming: 1 base; junction bases outside the gene matches: 7. CDR3 length: 16 residues. The CDR3 region has the DNA TGCGCCAGCAGACTTACTAGCGGTCAGAACACCGGGGAGCTGTTTTTT. It is translated as CASRLTSGQNTGELFF.

CDR3 loop: CSVEDPGLAGGIYEQYF. The CDR3 region has the DNA TGCAGCGTTGAAGACCCGGGACTAGCGGGAGGGATCTACGAGCAGTACTTC. The chain recombines TRBV29-1 with TRBJ2-5, with 16 bases matching TRBD2. TRBJ2-7 explains the end of the DNA better; the J call may be wrong. Germline V gene data show CDR1 as SQVTM and CDR2 as ANQGSEA. The CDR3 loop spans 17 amino acids.

The rearrangement joins TRBV4-3 to TRBJ2-7; the D is unclear. Deletions cut 0 bases from V and 0 bases from J, with 9 bases between. In germline, CDR1 is LGHNA, CDR2 YSLEER. This CDR3 has 15 residues. The CDR3 protein is CASSQDRVNSYEQYF. Written as DNA, the CDR3 is TGCGCCAGCAGCCAAGATCGTGTCAACTCCTACGAGCAGTACTTC.

This chain uses TRBV30 with TRBJ1-1, with unresolved D. The CDR3 extends over 13 amino acids. The V end was cut by 0 bases, the J end by 2 bases, with 7 bases between. CDR1 GTSNPN and CDR2 SVGIG come from the germline V gene (reference sequence). The CDR3 region has the DNA TGTGCCTGGAGTGTTGGTGTAAACACTGAAGCTTTCTTT. Encoded protein: CAWSVGVNTEAFF.

The chain joins TRBV7-2 to TRBJ2-7; 7 nucleotides line up with TRBD1. The V gene end was trimmed by 4 bases and the J gene end by 6 bases; junction bases not matched to a gene: 9. Germline V gives CDR1 SGHTA, CDR2 FQGNSA. The CDR3 loop spans 14 amino acids. The DNA of the CDR3 is TGTGCCAGCAGCTCGGGACAGCCCGCCCTCGAGCAGTACTTC. Translation: CASSSGQPALEQYF.

The rearrangement links TRBV7-9 to TRBJ2-5, with 7 bases aligning to TRBD2. V was clipped by 2 bases and J by 0 bases; unmatched bases: 3. CDR1 is SEHNR, CDR2 FQNEAQ, per germline (reference sequence). The CDR3 runs 15 residues. In nucleotides, the CDR3 is TGTGCCAGCAGCTTAATCCTAGCGGACCAAGAGACCCAGTACTTC. This codes for CASSLILADQETQYF.

CDR3 sequence (DNA): TGTGCCAGCAGCCCAGGGACTGTGAACAATGAGCAGTTCTTC. This encodes CASSPGTVNNEQFF. The J gene is TRBJ2-1, the V gene TRBV7-2, with a weak D call TRBD2 (6 bases). The CDR3 runs to 14 residues. The ends were cut back, 5 bases at V and 5 bases at J, with 13 bases in the middle. Germline CDR1 is SGHTA and CDR2 is FQGNSA.

The chain couples TRBV28 to TRBJ2-1; TRBD2 aligns across 7 bases. Trimming removed 2 bases from V and 7 bases from J; junction bases left unmatched: 8. CDR1 is MDHEN and CDR2 is SYDVKM in the germline V gene. The CDR3 totals 15 residues. The CDR3 coding sequence is TGTGCCAGCAGTTTAGGTAGAGGGACTACGAATGAGCAGTTCTTC. It specifies CASSLGRGTTNEQFF.

A few counts support this clonotype. The chain links TRBV6-5 to TRBJ1-2, with D maybe TRBD1 (5 bases). The CDR3 totals 12 residues. The germline CDR1 and CDR2 sequences are MNHEY and SVGAGI. V lost 2 bases and J 8 bases, leaving 9 bases between the germline ends. The CDR3 DNA reads as TGTGCCAGCAGTTACCCAGGGAGAGGCTACACCTTC. This gives the protein CASSYPGRGYTF.

This clonotype was counted between two and nine times. The J gene is TRBJ2-1, the V gene TRBV20-1; TRBD1 matches at 8 bases. Trimming at V came to 1 base and at J to 2 bases, leaving 7 bases not matched to a gene. This CDR3 spans 16 amino acids. Looked up from germline, CDR1 is DFQATT and CDR2 is SNEGSKA (reference sequence). The CDR3 region has the DNA TGCAGTGCTAGAGGTAAAGCAGGGGGCGCCTACAATGAGCAGTTCTTC. Its translation: CSARGKAGGAYNEQFF.

The genes are TRBV4-1 and TRBJ2-4; D not certain. The V end lost 2 bases, the J end lost 8 bases, and 7 bases lay between the germline ends. The CDR3 length is 12 residues. Looked up from germline, CDR1 is MGHRA and CDR2 is YSYEKL. The CDR3, as DNA: TGCGCCAGCAGCCAAAGGATGGACATTCAGTACTTC. Protein sequence: CASSQRMDIQYF.

This clonotype has just a few counts. The V gene is TRBV4-3, the J gene TRBJ1-6; TRBD1 agrees at 7 bases. Trimming took 2 bases from V and 7 from J; bases not matched to a gene: 5. Germline CDR1 LGHNA, CDR2 YSLEER. The CDR3 has 15 residues. CDR3 in amino acids: CASSQRAGGNSPLHF. The CDR3 DNA sequence: TGCGCCAGCAGCCAACGGGCAGGGGGAAATTCACCCCTCCACTTT.

This clonotype occurred a few times. The chain carries TRBV6-5 and TRBJ1-4; TRBD1 is a possible D gene (5 bases). Germline V lookup: CDR1 MNHEY, CDR2 SVGAGI. V was shortened by 0 bases and J by 11 bases, with 13 bases between the two germline ends. This CDR3 is 14 amino acids long. The CDR3 DNA reads TGTGCCAGCAGTTACTCCGGGGGGGGAGACAAACTGTTTTTT. Translating gives CASSYSGGGDKLFF.

This clonotype occurred a few times. This rearrangement joins TRBV7-9 to TRBJ1-2; 7 nucleotides agree with TRBD1. The germline CDR1 and CDR2 sequences are SEHNR and FQNEAQ (reference sequence). Trimming cost V 4 bases and J 4 bases; bases outside gene matches: 3. The CDR3 consists of 13 residues. The chain's CDR3 is CASSWGQIYGYTF. For the CDR3, the DNA is TGTGCCAGCAGCTGGGGACAGATCTATGGCTACACCTTC.

This clonotype has just a few counts. This chain connects TRBV28 to TRBJ2-5, with D perhaps being TRBD1 or TRBD2 (6 bases each). The J call may be wrong; the DNA end is better matched by TRBJ2-1. CDR3 length: 15 amino acids. The germline V gene encodes CDR1 MDHEN and CDR2 SYDVKM. The CDR3 coding sequence is TGTGCCAGCACCAAAAACAGGGCGGGATACAATGAGCAGTTCTTC. This encodes CASTKNRAGYNEQFF.

This chain uses TRBV9 with TRBJ1-2; D perhaps matches TRBD1 (5 bases). Between the trimmed V and J ends, which lost 4 bases and 4 bases, there was a span of 11 bases. This CDR3 is 13 amino acids long. Germline V gene lookup returns CDR1 SGDLS and CDR2 YYNGEE. The CDR3 loop is CASSPRDAYGYTF. For the CDR3, the DNA is TGTGCCAGCAGCCCGCGGGACGCCTATGGCTACACCTTC.

The V and J genes are TRBV7-2 and TRBJ2-5; the match to TRBD2 covers 8 bases. Germline-derived CDR1 and CDR2 are SGHTA and FQGNSA. The V gene end was trimmed by 3 bases and the J gene end by 5 bases; junction bases not matched to a gene: 5. The length of the CDR3 is 14 residues. This CDR3 is CASSFGGEGETQYF. The CDR3 DNA reads as TGTGCCAGCAGCTTCGGGGGGGAGGGGGAGACCCAGTACTTC.

CDR3 sequence: CSVLTGTSGYEQYF. CDR3 DNA sequence: TGCAGCGTTCTGACCGGGACTAGCGGGTACGAGCAGTACTTC. The chain carries TRBV29-1 and TRBJ2-7, with 12 bases aligning to TRBD2. The V gene's germline CDR1 is SQVTM and CDR2 ANQGSEA. CDR3 length: 14 residues. J lost 4 bases, V lost 5 bases, and 6 bases had no gene match.

A few counts support this clonotype. V is TRBV5-1 and J is TRBJ2-1, with 13 bases fitting TRBD2. Germline CDR1 SGHRS, CDR2 YFSETQ. The CDR3 loop spans 17 amino acids. Trimming took 4 bases from V and 5 from J; bases not matched to a gene: 9. CDR3 protein: CASSVGTGTSGNNEQFF. The CDR3 DNA is TGCGCCAGCAGCGTAGGTACCGGGACTAGCGGGAACAATGAGCAGTTCTTC.

This clonotype was counted only a few times. This chain joins TRBV5-1 and TRBJ2-1, with 8 positions matching TRBD2. Germline-derived CDR1 and CDR2 are SGHRS and YFSETQ. The length of the CDR3 is 16 residues. V lost 1 base and J lost 4; bases outside the gene matches: 7. The CDR3 sequence is CASSLHLGGAYNEQFF. The CDR3 region has the DNA TGCGCCAGCAGCTTGCACCTCGGGGGGGCGTACAATGAGCAGTTCTTC.